These T cell receptor beta chains were read from a single sample in a study of blood T cells in healthy people across ages. TCRdb redid the calling of the 5' RACE reads with MiXCR, one entry per CDR3 protein. This table holds 550,000 to 750,000 distinct CDR3 sequences, around 21% found once. The sequenced sample consisted of blood. All receptors derive from a man in his 70s in good health. CDR3s include the opening cysteine and the closing phenylalanine or tryptophan. The order of the fields is V gene, clone size, D gene, J gene, CDR3 protein, CDR3 DNA. D genes are given only for firm matches. Size values are once, few and many counts, or a class for expanded clones, and some rows have none.

>TRBV3-1|few|TRBD2|TRBJ2-5
CASSQWLAAEQETQYF
TGTGCCAGCAGCCAATGGCTAGCGGCCGAACAAGAGACCCAGTACTTC
>TRBV6-5|NA|TRBD1|TRBJ1-1
CASSYAGQRFTEAFF
TGTGCCAGCAGTTACGCGGGACAGCGGTTTACTGAAGCTTTCTTT
>TRBV5-6|NA|TRBD2|TRBJ2-7
CASSSGTSDDEQYF
TGTGCCAGCAGTTCCGGGACTAGTGACGACGAGCAGTACTTC
>TRBV28|few|NA|TRBJ2-1
CASSPFGQGMDEQFF
TGTGCCAGCAGTCCATTTGGTCAGGGGATGGATGAGCAGTTCTTC
>TRBV28|few|TRBD2|TRBJ2-2
CASSPGTSGRGSTGELFF
TGTGCCAGCAGCCCCGGGACTAGCGGGAGGGGATCCACCGGGGAGCTGTTTTTT
>TRBV29-1|NA|TRBD1|TRBJ1-1
CSVVSPPDRDTEAFF
TGCAGCGTTGTCAGCCCCCCTGACAGGGACACTGAAGCTTTCTTT
>TRBV19|few|NA|TRBJ1-6
CASSRNSNSPLHF
TGTGCCAGTAGTCGAAACTCGAATTCACCCCTCCACTTT
>TRBV7-9|NA|NA|TRBJ2-1
CASNAKNEQFF
TGTGCCAGCAACGCTAAAAATGAGCAGTTCTTC
>TRBV10-3|NA|NA|TRBJ2-3
CAISDVGSTDTQYF
TGTGCCATCAGTGACGTCGGGAGCACAGATACGCAGTATTTT
>TRBV7-3|few|NA|TRBJ2-1
CASSLSGATGWEQFF
TGTGCCAGCAGCCTTTCCGGAGCTACAGGGTGGGAGCAGTTCTTC
>TRBV19|few|NA|TRBJ2-2
CASSAARNTGELFF
TGTGCCAGTAGTGCAGCGAGAAACACCGGGGAGCTGTTTTTT
>TRBV12-5|NA|TRBD2|TRBJ2-7
CASGPIAGGPYNEQSF
TGTGCTAGTGGTCCAATAGCGGGAGGCCCCTACAATGAGCAGTCCTTC
>TRBV27|few|NA|TRBJ1-4
CASSLIPGALGLFF
TGTGCCAGCAGTTTAATCCCAGGGGCCCTTGGGCTGTTTTTT
>TRBV7-3|NA|TRBD2|TRBJ2-1
CASSFSAGGRDYNEQFF
TGTGCCAGCAGCTTCTCTGCGGGCGGGAGGGACTACAATGAGCAGTTCTTC
>TRBV5-1|many|TRBD2|TRBJ2-1
CASSLSTSGSSFNEQFF
TGCGCCAGCAGCTTGTCGACTAGCGGGAGTTCATTCAATGAGCAGTTCTTC
>TRBV18|NA|TRBD2|TRBJ2-1
CASSLDSSGSLSEQFF
TGTGCCAGCTCACTTGACTCTAGCGGGAGTTTGAGTGAGCAGTTCTTC
>TRBV18|few|NA|TRBJ1-1
CASSGGPNTEAFF
TGTGCCAGCTCAGGTGGACCGAACACTGAAGCTTTCTTT